The 12 T cell receptor beta chains reported below all come from one sample, sequenced in a study of T cells in Graves' hyperthyroidism and ophthalmopathy. There were TCR beta CDR3 regions amplified from RNA transcripts. A set of HTBI primers served as the primers for a first-round RT-PCR of the TCR CDR3. TCRdb reanalysed the multiplex PCR reads using MiXCR and keeps one entry per CDR3 protein. This sample has fewer than 500,000 distinct CDR3 sequences; roughly 15% occur once, and the top ten carry less than 20%. The sequencing input was blood. These receptors came from a woman in her thirties with Graves' ophthalmopathy.

In this sample, this clonotype turned up many times. V gene TRBV28 combines with J gene TRBJ2-7; TRBD1 aligns across 7 bases. In germline, CDR1 is MDHEN, CDR2 SYDVKM. V trimming: 6 bases; J trimming: 2 bases; junction bases outside the gene matches: 4. The CDR3 consists of 13 residues. The CDR3 loop is CASRGTGAYEQYF. CDR3 nucleotides: TGTGCCAGCAGGGGAACAGGGGCCTACGAGCAGTACTTC.

This clonotype was seen ten or more times. A read error may account for a junction end that differs from germline. The chain recombines TRBV18 with TRBJ1-1; D is ambiguous. The CDR3 loop spans 13 amino acids. The V gene's germline CDR1 is KGHSH and CDR2 LQKENI. The CDR3 region has the DNA TGTGCCGGCTCAGATTCGATGAACACTGAAGCTTTCTTT. Amino acids: CAGSDSMNTEAFF.

V gene TRBV30 combines with J gene TRBJ1-1; D not resolved. The length of the CDR3 is 14 residues. The germline V gene has CDR1 GTSNPN and CDR2 SVGIG (reference sequence). V was clipped by 2 bases and J by 7 bases, with 17 bases between them. The CDR3: CAWSPLLGLGEAFF. In nucleotides, the CDR3 is TGTGCCTGGAGTCCCCTTTTGGGTCTCGGTGAAGCTTTCTTT.

This clonotype was observed a handful of times. The genes are TRBV20-1 and TRBJ2-7; tentative D call: TRBD2 (5 bases). The CDR3 contains 15 residues. CDR1 is DFQATT and CDR2 is SNEGSKA in the germline V gene (reference sequence). V was trimmed by 3 bases and J by 2 bases, leaving 17 bases between them. This chain's CDR3 is CSARPLRGPTYEQYF. The DNA for the CDR3 is TGCAGTGCTAGGCCCCTCCGGGGTCCTACCTACGAGCAGTACTTC.

This clonotype was detected many times. The chain has TRBV11-3 and TRBJ2-2; no clear D. The CDR3 is 17 residues long. Germline-derived CDR1 and CDR2 are SGHNT and YENEEA. The V end was cut by 0 bases, the J end by 2 bases, with 13 bases between. The CDR3 nucleotides are TGTGCCAGCAGCTTAGATCAGTTCAGGATAAACACCGGGGAGCTGTTTTTT. The encoded protein is CASSLDQFRINTGELFF.

This clonotype was detected many times. The chain couples TRBV2 to TRBJ2-1; no definite D call. The CDR3 has 13 residues. Trimming shortened V by 10 bases and J by 0 bases, and 10 bases separated the two germline ends. The germline CDR1 and CDR2 sequences are SNHLY and FYNNEI. The CDR3 sequence is CATLASSYNEQFF. The CDR3 nucleotides read TGTGCCACCTTGGCGAGCTCCTACAATGAGCAGTTCTTC.

This chain uses TRBV9 with TRBJ2-2, with TRBD1 as a possible D gene (5 bases). Trimming took off 0 bases at V and 5 bases at J, with 14 bases between the two ends. The CDR3 is 16 residues long. Germline V gives CDR1 SGDLS, CDR2 YYNGEE. The CDR3 loop reads CASSVDIQGGTGELFF. CDR3 DNA: TGTGCCAGCAGCGTAGACATCCAGGGTGGGACCGGGGAGCTGTTTTTT.

Ten or more counts support this clonotype. V and J are TRBV3-1 and TRBJ1-1, with D hard to call. Trimming left V 3 bases short and J 11 bases short, with 13 bases between. Germline CDR1 reads LGHDT; CDR2 reads YNNKEL (reference sequence). This CDR3 has 12 residues. The CDR3: CASSQGRIRAFF. In DNA, the CDR3 is TGTGCCAGCAGCCAGGGGAGGATCCGGGCTTTCTTT.

The chain links TRBV19 to TRBJ1-5; perhaps TRBD1 as D (5 bases). Trimming removed 2 bases at V and 5 bases at J, with 19 bases between. Per the germline V gene, CDR1 is LNHDA and CDR2 is SQIVND (reference sequence). The CDR3 runs to 17 residues. This CDR3 reads CASSIKKGLWGDQPQHF. As DNA, the CDR3 is TGTGCCAGTAGTATAAAAAAGGGGTTGTGGGGTGATCAGCCCCAGCATTTT.

The chain uses TRBV12-3 or TRBV12-4 and TRBJ1-5; TRBD1 agrees at 7 bases. The CDR3 is 14 residues long. V lost 1 base and J lost 13; bases outside the gene matches: 10. The CDR3 DNA reads TGTGCCAGCAGTTTAGGGAGACAGGGCGTCGGGCAGCATTTT. It is translated as CASSLGRQGVGQHF.

This clonotype occurred many times. This rearrangement joins TRBV2 to TRBJ2-3; TRBD2 matches at 10 bases. Germline CDR1 and CDR2: SNHLY and FYNNEI. Trimming at V came to 8 bases and at J to 3 bases, leaving 5 bases not matched to a gene. This CDR3 has 14 residues. CDR3 region: CASVSGGGTDTQYF. The CDR3 coding sequence is TGTGCCAGCGTCAGCGGGGGGGGAACAGATACGCAGTATTTT.

This clonotype appeared a few times. The V call is TRBV19, the J call TRBJ1-5; no definite D call. The germline gives CDR1 LNHDA, CDR2 SQIVND (reference sequence). V shed 7 bases and J shed 0 bases, with 13 bases lying between them. The CDR3 length is 15 residues. The CDR3 nucleotides read TGTGCCAGTACCCTGACCTACAATAGCAATCAGCCCCAGCATTTT. Amino acid sequence: CASTLTYNSNQPQHF.